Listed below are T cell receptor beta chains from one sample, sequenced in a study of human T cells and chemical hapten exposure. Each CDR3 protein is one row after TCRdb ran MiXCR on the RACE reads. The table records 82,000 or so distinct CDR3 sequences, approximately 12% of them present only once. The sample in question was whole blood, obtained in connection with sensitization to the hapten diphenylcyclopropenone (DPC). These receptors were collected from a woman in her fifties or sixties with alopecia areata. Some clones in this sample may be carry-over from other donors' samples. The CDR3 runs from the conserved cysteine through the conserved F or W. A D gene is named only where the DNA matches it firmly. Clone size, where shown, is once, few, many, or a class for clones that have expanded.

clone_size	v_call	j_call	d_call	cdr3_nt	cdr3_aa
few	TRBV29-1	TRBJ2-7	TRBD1	TGCAGCGTGGACACCGGGACAGGGTACGAGCAGTACTTC	CSVDTGTGYEQYF
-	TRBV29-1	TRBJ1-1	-	TGCAGCGTTGGGCGAAACACTGAAGCTTTCTTT	CSVGRNTEAFF
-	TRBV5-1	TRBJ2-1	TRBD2	TGCGCCAGCAGCGCAGAACTAGCGGATTCCTACAATGAGCAGTTCTTC	CASSAELADSYNEQFF
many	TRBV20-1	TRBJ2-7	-	TGCAGTGCTATCGGTCCTTTAGTCTACGAGCAGTACTTC	CSAIGPLVYEQYF
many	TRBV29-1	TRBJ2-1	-	TGCAGCGCTGGACTCAATGAGAATGAGCAGTTCTTC	CSAGLNENEQFF
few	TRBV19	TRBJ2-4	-	TGTGCCAGTAGTATAGAGCGGTCGAACATTCAGTACTTC	CASSIERSNIQYF
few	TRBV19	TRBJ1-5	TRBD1	TGTGCCAGTAGTAATACAGGGGGCGGTCAGCCCCAGCATTTT	CASSNTGGGQPQHF
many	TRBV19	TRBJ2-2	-	TGTGCCAGCCGGGACCCGGGCACCGGGGAGCTGTTTTTT	CASRDPGTGELFF
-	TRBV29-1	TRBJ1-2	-	TGCAGCGTTGATCATGGCTACACCTTC	CSVDHGYTF
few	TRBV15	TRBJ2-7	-	TGTGCCACCAGCAGAGCCATGGGCAGAGCAGGATACGAGCAGTACTTC	CATSRAMGRAGYEQYF
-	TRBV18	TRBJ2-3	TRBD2	TGTGCCAGCTCACCACGTGGTAGCGGGCTCGGAGATACGCAGTATTTT	CASSPRGSGLGDTQYF
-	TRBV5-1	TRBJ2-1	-	TGCGCCAGCAGGACGCAACCGGGAGCCAGTGAGCAGTTCTTC	CASRTQPGASEQFF
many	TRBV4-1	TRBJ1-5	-	TGCGCCAGCAGCCAAGAAGTAGCCCGCTTTGGGCAGCCCCAGCATTTT	CASSQEVARFGQPQHF
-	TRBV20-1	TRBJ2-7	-	TGCAGTGCCATAGACTGGATGAGCTCCTACGAGCAGTACTTC	CSAIDWMSSYEQYF
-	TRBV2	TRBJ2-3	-	TGTGCCAGCAGTGAAGGGTTGGGAGATACGCAGTATTTT	CASSEGLGDTQYF
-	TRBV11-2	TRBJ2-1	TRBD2	TGTGCCAGCAGCTTAGATGCGGGAGCATGGGTTGATGAGCAGTTCTTC	CASSLDAGAWVDEQFF
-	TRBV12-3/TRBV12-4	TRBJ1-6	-	TGTGCCAGCAGCCCAGACACGGTGACCCCCAATTCACCCCTCCACTTT	CASSPDTVTPNSPLHF
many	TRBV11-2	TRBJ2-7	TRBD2	TGTGCCAGCAGCTTAGCGGGAGGGACCTACGAGCAGTACTTC	CASSLAGGTYEQYF
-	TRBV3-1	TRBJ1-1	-	TGTGCCAGCAGCCAAGATCGGGCATTTTCTGAAGCTTTCTTT	CASSQDRAFSEAFF
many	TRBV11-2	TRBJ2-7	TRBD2	TGTGCCAGCAGCTTAGTCCCCGGGACTAGCGGGGGGTACGAGCAGTACTTC	CASSLVPGTSGGYEQYF
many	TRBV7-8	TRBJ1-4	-	TGTGCCAGCAGCTTAGATAGTGGAAAGAGTGGAAAACTGTTTTTT	CASSLDSGKSGKLFF
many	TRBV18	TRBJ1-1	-	TGTGCCAGCTCACTGTCAGGGGCTAAGAACACTGAAGCTTTCTTT	CASSLSGAKNTEAFF
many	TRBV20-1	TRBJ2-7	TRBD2	TGCAGTGCCCCACGTAGATTCAGCGGGAGCTTCCACGAGCAGTACTTC	CSAPRRFSGSFHEQYF
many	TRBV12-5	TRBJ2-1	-	TGTGCTAGTGGTTTGGGGATAACAGGGCGGGGAGTCAATGAGCAGTTCTTC	CASGLGITGRGVNEQFF
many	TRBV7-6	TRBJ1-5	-	TGTGCCAGCAGCTTGGGCAGGGGCGGCAATCAGCCCCAGCATTTT	CASSLGRGGNQPQHF
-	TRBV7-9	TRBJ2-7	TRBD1	TGTGCCAGCAGCTCAGGGACAGGGCGCTTCTACGAGCAGTACTTC	CASSSGTGRFYEQYF
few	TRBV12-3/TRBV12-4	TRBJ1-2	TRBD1	TGTGCCAGCAGTCCCGACATTGACAGGGATAGATATGGCTACACCTTC	CASSPDIDRDRYGYTF
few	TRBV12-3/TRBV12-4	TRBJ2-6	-	-	CASSTSGGGANVLTF
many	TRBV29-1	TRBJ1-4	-	TGCAGCGTTACGACAGAGGGCAATGAAAAACTGTTTTTT	CSVTTEGNEKLFF
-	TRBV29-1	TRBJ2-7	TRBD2	TGCAGCGTGGTAACTAGCGGGCGAACCTACGAGCAGTACTTC	CSVVTSGRTYEQYF
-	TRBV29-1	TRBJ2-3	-	TGCAGCGTTGAGATTACAGATACGCAGTATTTT	CSVEITDTQYF
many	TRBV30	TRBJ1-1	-	TGTGCCTGGAGTGCCGGCTTGGCTCTAATGAAAGCTTTCTTT	CAWSAGLALMKAFF
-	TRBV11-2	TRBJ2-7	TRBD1	TGTGCCAGCAGCTTAGTGGGACAGGGGGAGCACGAGCAGTACTTC	CASSLVGQGEHEQYF
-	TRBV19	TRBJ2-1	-	TGTGCCAGTAGCGGTGGGTTCTACAATGAGCAGTTCTTC	CASSGGFYNEQFF
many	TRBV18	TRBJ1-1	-	TGTGCCAGCTGTGAGAGGAGGGAGGACACTGAAGCTTTCTTT	CASCERREDTEAFF
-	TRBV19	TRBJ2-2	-	TGTGCCAGTAGAGCCGGGACACAATCCGGGGAGCTGTTTTTT	CASRAGTQSGELFF
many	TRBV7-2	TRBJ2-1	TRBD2	TGTGCCAGCAAACTAGCGGGCGAGTACAATGAGCAGTTCTTC	CASKLAGEYNEQFF
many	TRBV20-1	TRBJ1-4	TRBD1	TGCAGTGCTAGAGATCCCCGCGGCGGGACAGGGGGCTTTAATGAAAAACTGTTTTTT	CSARDPRGGTGGFNEKLFF
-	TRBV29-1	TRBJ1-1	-	TGCAGCGTTAGGGTAGACCTGAACACTGAAGCTTTCTTT	CSVRVDLNTEAFF
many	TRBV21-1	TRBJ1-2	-	TGTGCCAGCTTTGAGAGGACAGGGAGTAATGACTATGGCTACACCTTC	CASFERTGSNDYGYTF
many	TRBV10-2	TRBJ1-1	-	TGCGCCAGCAGATTGGGCATTATGAACACTGAAGCTTTCTTT	CASRLGIMNTEAFF
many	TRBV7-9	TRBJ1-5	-	TGTGCCAGCAGCCAGCAGGGTGCGCAGCCCCAGCATTTT	CASSQQGAQPQHF
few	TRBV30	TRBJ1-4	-	TGTGCCTGGAGTGTTAAAGGTGGAGCTAATGAAAAACTGTTTTTT	CAWSVKGGANEKLFF
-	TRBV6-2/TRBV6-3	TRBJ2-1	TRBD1	TGTGCCAGCGGACAGGGGGGGGACTACAATGAGCAGTTCTTC	CASGQGGDYNEQFF
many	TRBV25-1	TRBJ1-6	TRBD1	TGTGCCAGCAGTGAACTGACAGGGGAGGGCTCACCCCTCCACTTT	CASSELTGEGSPLHF
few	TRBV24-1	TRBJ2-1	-	TGTGCCACCGGGACCCGTCATAGCGGAACCTACAATGAGCAGTTCTTC	CATGTRHSGTYNEQFF
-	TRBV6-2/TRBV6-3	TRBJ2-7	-	TGTGCCAGCAGTTACACAGTACCCGCTGCATCCGAGCAGTACTTC	CASSYTVPAASEQYF
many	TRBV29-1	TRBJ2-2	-	TGCAGCGTTGAACCCGGGGCTAACACCGGGGAGCTGTTTTTT	CSVEPGANTGELFF
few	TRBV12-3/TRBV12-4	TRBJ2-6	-	TGTGCCAGCAGTCCCCTGAACAGTCCCTCTGGGGCCAACGTCCTGACTTTC	CASSPLNSPSGANVLTF
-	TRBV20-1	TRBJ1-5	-	TGCAGTGCTGCAACAGGGAACCAGCCCCAGCATTTT	CSAATGNQPQHF